This T cell receptor (beta chain) emerged from a study of blood T cell repertoires in COVID-19. Study at large: COVID-19 samples from acute and convalescent phases originated in the United States, Italy and Spain. T cells, B-cell-depleted T cells, or PBMCs supplied cDNA or gDNA.

Original handling: Cell counts per sample came from amplifying reference gene primers. The protocol was immunoSEQ multiplex PCR, while the TCRdb copy is restricted to in-frame clones and leaves out a portion. V and J calls plus clone size are reproduced from that table; the DNA served to infer D and trimming. The sample consists of hundreds of thousands of clones, 85% to 90% of them appearing once. Clinical history as reported by participants underpinned cohort assignment. CDR3 length: 13 residues. Trimming took 7 bases from V and 0 from J, leaving 9 bases between them. In germline, CDR1 is MNHEY, CDR2 SVGAGI.

The chain recombines TRBV6-5 with TRBJ1-2; D is unresolved. The sequence was obtained from a man between 18 and 29 years old who had recovered from COVID-19. The sequenced sample was PBMCs or T cells enriched from blood (not recorded which). As DNA, the CDR3 is TGTGCCAGCATTCTAGCAGCTAACTATGGCTACACCTTC. This translates into CASILAANYGYTF.